This TCR beta chain appears in the sequencing data of a study of long-term antiretroviral therapy in people with HIV. Study-level findings and limits: Versus controls, repertoires in people with HIV had narrower CDR3 length ranges. Clonotypes expanded prior to ART showed repertoire dominance at all sampled time points. ART preceded a rise in diversity that nonetheless stayed lower than in transplant donor controls.

V lost 5 bases to trimming and J lost 1 base, with 6 bases between them. Germline V lookup: CDR1 SGDLS, CDR2 YYNGEE. This CDR3 comprises 13 residues. Version v3.0 of the immunoSEQ assay ran at survey level. Produced via immunoSEQ multiplex PCR; TCRdb's table is partial and in-frame only. Among 25,000 to 30,000 clones listed, 82% were seen once. Every sample had about 0.85-11 million cryopreserved PBMC in it before DNA extraction. As for this clone: Its target is unknown.

Sequenced here: unsorted PBMCs, sampled 2.9 years after starting antiretroviral therapy. The rearrangement links TRBV9 to TRBJ2-2; D ambiguous. The sequence was collected from a man between 50 and 59 years old with HIV. The DNA of the CDR3 is TGTGCCAGCAGGGGCGGGAACACCGGGGAGCTGTTTTTT. Protein: CASRGGNTGELFF.